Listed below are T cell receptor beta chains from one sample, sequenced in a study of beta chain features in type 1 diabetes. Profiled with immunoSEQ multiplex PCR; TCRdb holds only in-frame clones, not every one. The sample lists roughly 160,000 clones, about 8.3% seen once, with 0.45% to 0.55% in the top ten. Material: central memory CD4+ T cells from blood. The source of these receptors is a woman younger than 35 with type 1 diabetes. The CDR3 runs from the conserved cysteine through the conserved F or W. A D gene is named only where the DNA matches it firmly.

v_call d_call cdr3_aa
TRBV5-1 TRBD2 CASSFSGGNNEQFF
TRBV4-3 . CASSQERLTEQFF
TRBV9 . CASTLGVADTEAFF
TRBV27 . CASSSGLVREQYF
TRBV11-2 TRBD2 CASSLESGGRAEQFF
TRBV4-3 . CASSQDHSNYGYTF
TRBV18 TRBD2 CASSPGTSGRDEQFF
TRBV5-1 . CASTTQSSTDTQYF
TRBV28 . CAIGTYSTDTQYF
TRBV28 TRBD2 CASNVASGDNEQFF
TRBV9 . CARWKQDSGANVLTF
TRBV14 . CASSQLGAGEQFF
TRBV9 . CASSVGTHPRETQYF
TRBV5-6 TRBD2 CASSLEGSGVDNEQFF
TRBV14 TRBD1 CASSHQGGTNRGQRPQHF
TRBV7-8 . CASSLAGLYGYTF
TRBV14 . CASSQDAWYEQYF
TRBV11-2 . CASSLGGAPETQYF
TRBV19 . CASSRLEFETQYF
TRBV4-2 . CASSQDLRGSYNEQFF
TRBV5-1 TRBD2 CATNSGTSGETQYF
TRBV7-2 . CASSPNPNYGYTF
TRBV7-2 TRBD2 CASSTSGFLSYNEQFF
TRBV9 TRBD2 CASSVGSSGIVEQFF
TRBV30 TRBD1 CAWSQDRWGEKLFF
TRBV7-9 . CASSLELIGGTEAFF
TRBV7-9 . CASSPPGVENQPQHF
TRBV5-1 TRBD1 CASSQGVSGANVLTF
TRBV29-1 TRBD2 CSVSSSGIGANVLTF
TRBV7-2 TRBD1 CASSRYTGGHYEQYF
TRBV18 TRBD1 CASSPMTGGQETQYF
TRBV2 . CASRVGTDYEQYF
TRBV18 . CASSPEGNTEAFF
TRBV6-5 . CASSYSTQGPYEQYF
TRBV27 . CASSLFGGANVLTF
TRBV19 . CASSISTTGELFF
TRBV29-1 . CSLGQRDGYTF
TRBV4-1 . CASNQGGGANYGYTF
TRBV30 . CAWSVMVRQAEQYF
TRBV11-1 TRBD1 CASKDRGLPDTQYF
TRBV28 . CASSLTGGTDYNQPQHF
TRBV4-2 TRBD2 CASSQTGLARTNSYEQYF
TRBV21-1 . CASSKVGGSDTEAFF
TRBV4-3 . CASSQVLGVLNSPLHF
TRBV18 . CASSPRSTGSGANVLTF
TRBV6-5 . CASSFSQGSAYGYTF
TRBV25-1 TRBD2 CASSEWAGGKETQYF
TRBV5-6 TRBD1 CASSLSVWGQGPFF
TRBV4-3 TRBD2 CASSQDWAGGNTGELFF
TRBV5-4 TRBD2 CASSLLAGADTQYF
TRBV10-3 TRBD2 CAISVTSGSNYEQYF
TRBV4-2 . CASSQDIGGDYGYTF
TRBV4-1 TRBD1 CASSLTVGQAMGNQPQHF